This T cell receptor beta chain was observed in a study of T cell changes during pregnancy in multiple sclerosis. Trimming removed 5 bases at V and 8 bases at J, with 6 bases between. This CDR3 has 10 residues. Clones were sequenced by immunoSEQ multiplex PCR, and TCRdb holds only the in-frame ones, with some missing. The sample carries under 50,000 clones, around 91% recorded once. The starting material was CD4+ T cells from peripheral blood mononuclear cells, obtained in the second trimester of pregnancy. The chain is built from TRBV23-1 and TRBJ1-1; D possibly corresponds to TRBD1 (5 bases). TRBV23-1 is an open reading frame whose function is uncertain. The sequence was collected from a female donor in good health, enrolled as a control in a pregnancy study. CDR3 sequence: CASSYREAFF. The CDR3 DNA reads TGCGCCAGCAGTTACAGGGAAGCTTTCTTT.